This entry lists 21 T cell receptor beta chains sequenced from one sample in a study of CD8 T cells in Susac syndrome. Reverse transcription of about 0.45 to 1 ug RNA used random hexamers. TCRdb itself ran the immunoSEQ multiplex PCR reads through MiXCR, one entry per CDR3 protein. Of 300,000 or so distinct CDR3 sequences in the sample, 92% were seen once. Material: CD4+ T cells from PBMCs. The receptors shown here come from a human donor with multiple sclerosis.

The chain employs TRBV3-1 and TRBJ2-5; 10 bases are a match to TRBD2. Germline values: CDR1 LGHDT, CDR2 YNNKEL (reference sequence). The CDR3 is 16 residues long. V trimming: 1 base; J trimming: 3 bases; junction bases outside the gene matches: 5. This CDR3 reads CASSQVPSGGKETQYF. The CDR3 DNA is TGTGCCAGCAGCCAAGTTCCTAGCGGGGGAAAAGAGACCCAGTACTTC.

The chain recombines TRBV19 with TRBJ1-1, with unresolved D. Germline V CDR1 and CDR2: LNHDA, SQIVND (reference sequence). The CDR3 spans 11 residues. V was clipped by 4 bases and J by 6 bases, with 6 bases between them. The CDR3 DNA sequence: TGTGCCAGTAGTAATGGGCCTGAAGCTTTCTTT. It specifies CASSNGPEAFF.

This rearrangement joins TRBV29-1 to TRBJ2-2; a possible D gene is TRBD1 (6 bases). Trimming left V 6 bases short and J 2 bases short, with 19 bases between. The CDR3 totals 16 residues. Germline V lookup: CDR1 SQVTM, CDR2 ANQGSEA. CDR3 region: CSVLQSGQLNTGELFF. The CDR3, as DNA: TGCAGCGTCCTCCAATCCGGACAGCTTAACACCGGGGAGCTGTTTTTT.

The chain carries TRBV4-3 and TRBJ2-7, with TRBD2 matching over 10 bases. V lost 1 base, J lost 3 bases, and 6 bases stayed unmatched. In germline, CDR1 is LGHNA, CDR2 YSLEER. The CDR3 runs 16 residues. The CDR3 DNA reads TGCGCCAGCAGCCAAGGGCCTAGCGGGAGCTTCTACGAGCAGTACTTC. As protein: CASSQGPSGSFYEQYF.

The rearrangement links TRBV20-1 to TRBJ2-7; TRBD1 agrees at 7 bases. Germline V gene lookup returns CDR1 DFQATT and CDR2 SNEGSKA (reference sequence). The trim removed 5 bases at V and 3 bases at J, leaving 10 bases unmatched. The CDR3 covers 14 residues. The CDR3 region has the DNA TGCAGTGCTCCTTTCCGACAGGGAAACTACGAGCAGTACTTC. It codes for CSAPFRQGNYEQYF.

This chain joins TRBV20-1 and TRBJ2-7, with D unresolved. CDR1 is DFQATT, CDR2 SNEGSKA, per germline (reference sequence). This CDR3 is built from 13 residues. The germline V and J ends were trimmed by 5 bases and 0 bases, with 11 bases remaining between them. CDR3 loop: CSASPGHSYEQYF. The CDR3 nucleotides are TGCAGTGCTTCCCCGGGCCACTCCTACGAGCAGTACTTC.

This clonotype was seen a few times. V and J are TRBV3-1 and TRBJ2-1, with D hard to call. V gave up 0 bases and J gave up 0 bases, with 6 bases separating them. The CDR3 sequence is 15 residues long. Germline CDR1 LGHDT, CDR2 YNNKEL (reference sequence). CDR3 in DNA: TGTGCCAGCAGCCAAGATTGGAGCTCCTACAATGAGCAGTTCTTC. It translates to CASSQDWSSYNEQFF.

This chain joins TRBV7-2 and TRBJ2-2, with D unclear. The CDR3 totals 13 residues. In germline, CDR1 is SGHTA, CDR2 FQGNSA. The V end was cut by 4 bases, the J end by 3 bases, with 6 bases between. The CDR3 nucleotides read TGTGCCAGCAGCTCCGATTACACCGGGGAGCTGTTTTTT. Translated, it gives CASSSDYTGELFF.

The V call is TRBV4-3, the J call TRBJ1-2, with a possible D match to TRBD1 (5 bases). The ends were cut back, 2 bases at V and 3 bases at J, with 28 bases in the middle. CDR3 size: 20 residues. The germline V gene encodes CDR1 LGHNA and CDR2 YSLEER. The CDR3 DNA reads TGCGCCAGCAGCCAAACTCCTAGGACATCCGGCGGCACTGGATACTATGGCTACACCTTC. Translation: CASSQTPRTSGGTGYYGYTF.

The chain combines TRBV7-2 with TRBJ2-1; 10 nucleotides agree with TRBD2. The CDR3 length is 15 residues. CDR1 SGHTA and CDR2 FQGNSA come from the germline V gene. V dropped 3 bases and J dropped 15; count of bases not matched to a gene: 14. The CDR3 region has the DNA TGTGCCAGCAGCTTGCGGGGGCTAGCGGGGGCCCAGTGGTTCTTC. It translates to CASSLRGLAGAQWFF.

The chain recombines TRBV5-5 with TRBJ1-2; TRBD1 matches 7 bases. Germline values: CDR1 SGHKS, CDR2 YYEKEE (reference sequence). CDR3 length: 16 residues. V shed 4 bases and J 4 bases; nucleotides not matched to a gene: 13. CDR3 in amino acids: CASSQEQGPAFYGYTF. In DNA form, the CDR3 reads TGTGCCAGCAGCCAAGAACAGGGGCCTGCTTTCTATGGCTACACCTTC.

The count of this clonotype is one. This rearrangement joins TRBV12-3 or TRBV12-4 to TRBJ1-3; D is unresolved. Trimming cost V 5 bases and J 0 bases, with 14 bases left between them. The CDR3 has 16 amino acids. The CDR3 here is CASSMLGGSSGNTIYF. The CDR3 DNA follows: TGTGCCAGCAGTATGCTTGGAGGGTCCTCTGGAAACACCATATATTTT.

The rearrangement joins TRBV5-1 to TRBJ1-6; D gene ambiguous. The CDR3 spans 13 residues. Germline V gene sequence: CDR1 SGHRS, CDR2 YFSETQ. V shed 3 bases and J shed 8 bases, with 9 bases lying between them. The chain's CDR3 is CASSSKDDSPLHF. Written as DNA, the CDR3 is TGCGCCAGCAGCTCCAAAGACGATTCACCCCTCCACTTT.

Only one count was recorded for this clonotype. The V and J genes are TRBV6-5 and TRBJ1-3; tentatively, D is TRBD1 (5 bases). This CDR3 has 18 residues. Trimming removed 0 bases from V and 1 base from J, with 16 bases in between. The V gene's germline CDR1 is MNHEY and CDR2 SVGAGI. The DNA for the CDR3 is TGTGCCAGCAGTTACTCCTCTTGGCCAGGGCGATCTGGAAACACCATATATTTT. This encodes CASSYSSWPGRSGNTIYF.

The chain is built from TRBV7-2 and TRBJ1-2, with TRBD1 as a possible D gene (6 bases). Germline CDR1 reads SGHTA; CDR2 reads FQGNSA. The CDR3 is made up of 14 amino acids. The V gene lost 5 bases and the J gene lost 3 bases, with 13 bases spanning the gap. CDR3 in DNA: TGTGCCAGCAGCCAACCGGGACACCACTATGGCTACACCTTC. Protein product: CASSQPGHHYGYTF.

In DNA form, the CDR3 reads TGTGCCATCAGGGGGGAAAGGGTGAACACTGAAGCTTTCTTT. It translates to CAIRGERVNTEAFF. The chain uses TRBV10-3 and TRBJ1-1, with TRBD1 as a possible D gene (5 bases). Trimming pared 6 bases from V and 0 bases from J, leaving 11 bases between. Germline V gene lookup returns CDR1 ENHRY and CDR2 SYGVKD. The CDR3 length is 14 residues.

The CDR3 reads CVQGASGGQTSYNEQFF. The CDR3 nucleotides are TGTGTCCAGGGGGCTAGCGGGGGCCAAACCTCCTACAATGAGCAGTTCTTC. This chain uses TRBV12-3 or TRBV12-4 with TRBJ2-1; 10 nucleotides agree with TRBD2. The CDR3 consists of 17 residues.

This clonotype was detected only a few times. The chain uses TRBV7-9 and TRBJ2-5, with D perhaps given as TRBD1 or TRBD2 (5 bases each). There are 12 residues in the CDR3. Germline V gives CDR1 SEHNR, CDR2 FQNEAQ (reference sequence). Trimming pared 2 bases from V and 7 bases from J, leaving 8 bases between. The CDR3 spells CASSLLGGTQYF. DNA of the CDR3: TGTGCCAGCAGCTTACTTGGGGGGACCCAGTACTTC. The full variable domain, its missing parts supplied by reference TRBV7-9 and TRBJ2-5, is DTGVSQNPRHKITKRGQNVTFRCDPISEHNRLYWYRQTLGQGPEFLTYFQNEAQLEKSRLLSDRFSAERPKGSFSTLEIQRTEQGDSAMYLCASSLLGGTQYFGPGTRLLVL.

The chain couples TRBV7-9 to TRBJ2-7; 7 bases are a match to TRBD1. Germline V lookup: CDR1 SEHNR, CDR2 FQNEAQ (reference sequence). The CDR3 consists of 14 residues. Trimming cost V 6 bases and J 5 bases; bases outside gene matches: 10. CDR3 amino acids: CASSYRGTRDEQYF. CDR3 nucleotides: TGTGCCAGCAGTTACAGGGGAACAAGGGACGAGCAGTACTTC. The full variable domain, with the rest looked up from reference TRBV7-9 and TRBJ2-7, is DTGVSQNPRHKITKRGQNVTFRCDPISEHNRLYWYRQTLGQGPEFLTYFQNEAQLEKSRLLSDRFSAERPKGSFSTLEIQRTEQGDSAMYLCASSYRGTRDEQYFGPGTRLTVT.

The V call is TRBV4-1, the J call TRBJ1-5, with D uncertain. The CDR3 runs to 13 residues. Between the trimmed V and J ends, which lost 4 bases and 6 bases, there was a span of 10 bases. Germline V gene sequence: CDR1 MGHRA, CDR2 YSYEKL. Written as DNA, the CDR3 is TGCGCCAGCAGCCCCCTTCCAAGTCAGCCCCAGCATTTT. Translation gives CASSPLPSQPQHF.

This clonotype came up once. The chain carries TRBV29-1 and TRBJ2-3, with 14 bases fitting TRBD2. Looked up from germline, CDR1 is SQVTM and CDR2 is ANQGSEA. V trimming: 5 bases; J trimming: 3 bases; junction bases outside the gene matches: 13. This CDR3 spans 18 amino acids. In DNA form, the CDR3 reads TGCAGCGTTCCGGGACTAGCGGGAGAAGGGGGTGAAACAGATACGCAGTATTTT. This translates into CSVPGLAGEGGETDTQYF.